A single count supports the clone carrying this T cell receptor beta chain. The germline CDR1 and CDR2 sequences are SGHRS and YFSETQ. There are 18 residues in the CDR3. The V segment lost 0 bases and the J segment 0 bases; nucleotides outside the gene matches: 9. The sample belongs to a study of blood T cell repertoires in COVID-19. The overall study: Researchers got acute and convalescent COVID-19 samples from the United States, Italy and Spain. From T cells, B-cell-depleted T cells, or PBMCs came the material, which was cDNA or gDNA.

As handled by the study authors: Nucleated cell number was recorded as an estimate derived from reference gene primer amplification. Sequencing was performed with immunoSEQ multiplex PCR; in TCRdb, only in-frame clones are kept and a portion is missing. The V and J calls and clone size are taken from that table; D and trimming were inferred from the DNA. The sample comprises approximately 110,000 clones, 80% of which are singletons, and about 4.7% rests with the top ten. The receptor was isolated from a human donor in a cohort sampled during active or convalescent COVID-19. The material sequenced was peripheral blood. The chain is built from TRBV5-1 and TRBJ2-1, with 7 nucleotides matching TRBD2. CDR3 residues: CASSLVASGESSYNEQFF. DNA for the CDR3: TGCGCCAGCAGCTTGGTCGCTAGCGGCGAAAGCTCCTACAATGAGCAGTTCTTC.